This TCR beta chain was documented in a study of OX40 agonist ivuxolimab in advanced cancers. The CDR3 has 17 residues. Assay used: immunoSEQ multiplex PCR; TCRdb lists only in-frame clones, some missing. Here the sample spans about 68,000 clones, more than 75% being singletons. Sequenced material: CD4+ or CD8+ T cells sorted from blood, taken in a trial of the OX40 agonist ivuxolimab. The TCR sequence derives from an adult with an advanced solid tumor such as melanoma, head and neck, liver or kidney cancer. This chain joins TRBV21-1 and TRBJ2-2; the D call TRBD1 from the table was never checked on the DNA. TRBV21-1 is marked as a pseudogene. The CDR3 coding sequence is TGTGCCAGCAGCAACCTCAAGACATTCGCGAACACCGGGGAGCTGTTTTTT. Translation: CASSNLKTFANTGELFF.